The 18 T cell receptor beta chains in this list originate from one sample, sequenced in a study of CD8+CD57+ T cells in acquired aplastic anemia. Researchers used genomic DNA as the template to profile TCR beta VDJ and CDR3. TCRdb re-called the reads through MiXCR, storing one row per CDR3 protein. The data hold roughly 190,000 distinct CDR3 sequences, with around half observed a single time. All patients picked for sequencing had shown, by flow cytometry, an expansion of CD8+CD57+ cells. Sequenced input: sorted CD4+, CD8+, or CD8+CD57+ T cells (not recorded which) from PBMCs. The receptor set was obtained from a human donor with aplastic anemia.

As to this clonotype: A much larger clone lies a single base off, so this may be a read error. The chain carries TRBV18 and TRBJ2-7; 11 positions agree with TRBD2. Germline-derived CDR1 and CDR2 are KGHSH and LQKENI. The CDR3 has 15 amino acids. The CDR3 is CTSSPLAGVSYEQYF. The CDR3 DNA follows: TGTACCAGCTCACCACTAGCGGGAGTCAGCTACGAGCAGTACTTC.

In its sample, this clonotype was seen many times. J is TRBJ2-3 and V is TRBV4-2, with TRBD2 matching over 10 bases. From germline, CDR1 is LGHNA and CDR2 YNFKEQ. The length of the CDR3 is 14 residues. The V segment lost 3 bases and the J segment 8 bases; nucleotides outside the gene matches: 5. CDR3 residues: CASSQSLAGATQYF. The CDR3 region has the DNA TGTGCCAGCAGCCAGTCCCTAGCGGGAGCTACGCAGTATTTT.

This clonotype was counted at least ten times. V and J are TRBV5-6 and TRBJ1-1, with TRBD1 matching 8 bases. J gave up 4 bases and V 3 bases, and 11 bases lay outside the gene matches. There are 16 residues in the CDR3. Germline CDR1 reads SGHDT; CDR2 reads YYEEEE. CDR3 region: CASSSRGTGRLTEAFF. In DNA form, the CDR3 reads TGTGCCAGCAGCTCCCGTGGGACAGGACGGCTCACTGAAGCTTTCTTT.

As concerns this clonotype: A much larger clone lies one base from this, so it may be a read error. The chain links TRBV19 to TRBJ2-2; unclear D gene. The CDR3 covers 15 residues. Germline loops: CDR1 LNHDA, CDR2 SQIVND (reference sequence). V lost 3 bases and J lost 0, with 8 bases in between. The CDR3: CASSMVAANTGELFF. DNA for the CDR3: TGTGCCAGTAGTATGGTGGCCGCGAACACCGGGGAGCTGTTTTTT.

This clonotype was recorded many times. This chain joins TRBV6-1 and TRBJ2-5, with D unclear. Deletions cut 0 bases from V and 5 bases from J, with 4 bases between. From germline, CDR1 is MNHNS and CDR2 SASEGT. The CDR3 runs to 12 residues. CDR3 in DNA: TGTGCCAGCAGTGAAGCGCTGGAGACCCAGTACTTC. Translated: CASSEALETQYF.

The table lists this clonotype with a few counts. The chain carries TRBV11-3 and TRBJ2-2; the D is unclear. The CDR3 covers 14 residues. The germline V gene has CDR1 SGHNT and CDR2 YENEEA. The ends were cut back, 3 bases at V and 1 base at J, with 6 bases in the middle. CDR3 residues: CASSFGRNTGELFF. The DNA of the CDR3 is TGTGCCAGCAGCTTTGGCAGGAACACCGGGGAGCTGTTTTTT.

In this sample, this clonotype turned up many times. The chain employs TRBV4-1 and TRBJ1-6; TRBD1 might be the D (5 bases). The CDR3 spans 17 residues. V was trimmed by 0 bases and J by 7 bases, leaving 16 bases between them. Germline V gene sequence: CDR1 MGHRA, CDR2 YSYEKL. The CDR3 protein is CASSQEGRRSENSPLHF. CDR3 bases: TGCGCCAGCAGCCAAGAGGGACGTCGGTCGGAGAATTCACCCCTCCACTTT.

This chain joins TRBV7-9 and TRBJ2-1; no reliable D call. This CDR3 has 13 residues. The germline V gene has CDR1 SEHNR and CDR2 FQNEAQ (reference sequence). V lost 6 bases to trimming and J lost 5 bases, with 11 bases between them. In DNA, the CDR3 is TGTGCCAGCAGTTTATGGCTAGACAATGAGCAGTTCTTC. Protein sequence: CASSLWLDNEQFF.

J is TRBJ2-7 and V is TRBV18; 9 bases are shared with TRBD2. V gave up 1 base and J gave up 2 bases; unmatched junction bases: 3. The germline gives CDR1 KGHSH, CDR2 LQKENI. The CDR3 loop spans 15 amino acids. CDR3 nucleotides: TGTGCCAGCTCACCACAGGCTAGCGGGGCCTACGAGCAGTACTTC. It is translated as CASSPQASGAYEQYF.

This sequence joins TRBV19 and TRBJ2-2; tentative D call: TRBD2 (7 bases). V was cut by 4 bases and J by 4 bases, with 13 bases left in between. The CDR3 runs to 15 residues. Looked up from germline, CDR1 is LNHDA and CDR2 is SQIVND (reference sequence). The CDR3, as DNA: TGTGCCAGTAGTAGGGGGGGCCTTGTCACCGGGGAGCTGTTTTTT. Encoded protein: CASSRGGLVTGELFF.

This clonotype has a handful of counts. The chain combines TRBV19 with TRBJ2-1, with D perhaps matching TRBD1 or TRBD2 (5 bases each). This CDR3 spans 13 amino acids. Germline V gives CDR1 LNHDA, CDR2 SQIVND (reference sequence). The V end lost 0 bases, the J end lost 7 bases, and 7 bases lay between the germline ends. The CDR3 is CASSIDWGNEQFF. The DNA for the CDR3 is TGTGCCAGTAGTATAGATTGGGGGAATGAGCAGTTCTTC.

CDR3 residues: CATSDPSGLYNEQFF. The CDR3 nucleotides read TGTGCCACCAGTGACCCTAGCGGACTATACAATGAGCAGTTCTTC. The chain links TRBV24-1 to TRBJ2-1; TRBD2 agrees at 7 bases. V lost 4 bases and J lost 4; bases outside the gene matches: 6. Germline CDR1 and CDR2: KGHDR and SFDVKD. The CDR3 spans 15 residues.

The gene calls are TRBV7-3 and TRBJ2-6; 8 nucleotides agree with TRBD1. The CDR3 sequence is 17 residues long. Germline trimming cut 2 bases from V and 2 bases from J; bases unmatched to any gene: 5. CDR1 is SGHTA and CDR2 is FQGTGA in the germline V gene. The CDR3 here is CASSLSNRGAGANVLTF. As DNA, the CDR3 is TGTGCCAGCAGCTTATCCAACAGGGGGGCTGGGGCCAACGTCCTGACTTTC.

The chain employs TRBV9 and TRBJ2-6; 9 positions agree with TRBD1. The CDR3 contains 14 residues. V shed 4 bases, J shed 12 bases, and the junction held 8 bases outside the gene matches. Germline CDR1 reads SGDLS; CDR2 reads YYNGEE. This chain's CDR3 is CASSNPGQGSVLTF. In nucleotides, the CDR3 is TGTGCCAGCAGCAACCCGGGACAGGGCAGCGTCCTGACTTTC.

CDR3 in amino acids: CASSLDLAGSLEQYF. The CDR3 DNA reads TGTGCCAGCAGCTTAGATTTGGCGGGGTCCCTCGAGCAGTACTTC. The V call is TRBV11-2, the J call TRBJ2-7, with a weak D call TRBD2 (6 bases). Germline CDR1 is SGHAT and CDR2 is FQNNGV. V lost 0 bases to trimming and J lost 6 bases, with 15 bases between them. The CDR3 consists of 15 residues. Combining the CDR3 with reference TRBV11-2 and TRBJ2-7 gives the whole variable domain EAGVAQSPRYKIIEKRQSVAFWCNPISGHATLYWYQQILGQGPKLLIQFQNNGVVDDSQLPKDRFSAERLKGVDSTLKIQPAKLEDSAVYLCASSLDLAGSLEQYFGPGTRLTVT.

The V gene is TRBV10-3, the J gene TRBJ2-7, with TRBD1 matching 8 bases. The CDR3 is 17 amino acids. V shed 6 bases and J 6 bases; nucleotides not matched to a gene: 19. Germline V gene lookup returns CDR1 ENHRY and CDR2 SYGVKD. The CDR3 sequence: CAIRGGTGQGTLGEQYF. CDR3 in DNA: TGTGCCATCAGGGGTGGGACAGGACAAGGGACCTTGGGCGAGCAGTACTTC.

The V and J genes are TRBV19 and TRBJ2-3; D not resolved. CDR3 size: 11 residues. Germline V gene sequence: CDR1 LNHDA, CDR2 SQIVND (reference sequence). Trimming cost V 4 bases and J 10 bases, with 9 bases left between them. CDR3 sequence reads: CASSTLYAQYF. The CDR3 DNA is TGTGCCAGTAGTACTCTATATGCGCAGTATTTT.

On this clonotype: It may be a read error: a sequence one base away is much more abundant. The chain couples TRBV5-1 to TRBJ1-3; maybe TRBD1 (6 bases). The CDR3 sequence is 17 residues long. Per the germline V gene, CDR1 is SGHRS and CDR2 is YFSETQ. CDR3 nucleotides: TGCGCCGGCAGCTTGCACGACAACAGGGTTCCAGGAAACACCATATATTTT. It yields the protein CAGSLHDNRVPGNTIYF.